The clone carrying this T cell receptor beta chain was picked up many times. As yet, its antigen is unknown. These data belong to a study of T cells in Graves' hyperthyroidism and ophthalmopathy. Amplification targeted TCR beta CDR3 regions from RNA transcripts. HTBI primers were used for first-round RT-PCR of the TCR CDR3. MiXCR, applied by TCRdb to the multiplex PCR reads, yields one record per CDR3 protein. Of about 590,000 distinct CDR3 sequences detected, over 12% appear once; the ten largest clones hold approximately 6.4%. J lost 8 bases, V lost 6 bases, and 6 bases had no gene match. There are 13 residues in the CDR3. In germline, CDR1 is SNHLY, CDR2 FYNNEI. In the ophthalmopathy cohort, Clinical Activity Score was at least 3, NOSPECS grade at least 4, and duration under 3 months. On the basis of clinical symptoms, serum thyroxine and TRAb, thyroid ultrasound and orbital computed tomography, diagnoses were made.

Study-level findings and limits: The model anticipated ophthalmopathy a median approximately six months pre-onset. Among clonotypes expanded in thyroid above 0.001, most were also found in blood.

The sample consisted of blood. The sequence was obtained from a young woman with Graves' ophthalmopathy. The rearrangement joins TRBV2 to TRBJ1-4; 7 bases fit TRBD1. Here the CDR3 reads CASSETGFEKLFF. CDR3 DNA sequence: TGTGCCAGCAGCGAGACAGGGTTCGAAAAACTGTTTTTT.